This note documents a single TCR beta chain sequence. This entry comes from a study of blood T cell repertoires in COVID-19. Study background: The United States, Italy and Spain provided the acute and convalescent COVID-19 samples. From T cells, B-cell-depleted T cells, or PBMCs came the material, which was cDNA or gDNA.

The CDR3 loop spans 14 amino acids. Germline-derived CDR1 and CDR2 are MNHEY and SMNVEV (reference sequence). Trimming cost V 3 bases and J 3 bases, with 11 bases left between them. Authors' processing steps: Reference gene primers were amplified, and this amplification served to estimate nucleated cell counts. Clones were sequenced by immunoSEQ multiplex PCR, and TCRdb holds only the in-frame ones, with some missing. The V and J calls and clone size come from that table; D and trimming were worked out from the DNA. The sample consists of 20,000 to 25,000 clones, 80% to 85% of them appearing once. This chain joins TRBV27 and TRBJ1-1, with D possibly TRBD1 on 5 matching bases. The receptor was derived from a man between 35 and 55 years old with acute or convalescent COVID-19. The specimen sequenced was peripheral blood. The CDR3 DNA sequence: TGTGCCAGCAGTTTCCGCCGGACATACACTGAAGCTTTCTTT. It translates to CASSFRRTYTEAFF.